This is a list of T cell receptor beta chains from one sample in a study of T cell changes during pregnancy in multiple sclerosis. Repertoires were generated with immunoSEQ multiplex PCR, while TCRdb's copy carries only in-frame clones and drops some. The sample lists around 56,000 clones; more than 85% were seen once. The material sequenced was peripheral blood, taken in the third trimester of pregnancy. The origin of the receptors is a female donor in good health, enrolled as a control in a pregnancy study. The conserved cysteine and the conserved F or W are not part of the CDR3 here.

TRBV12-5	TRBJ2-3	ASGLAQSVPQHTQY
TRBV2	TRBJ2-1	ASSEDRGANNEQF
TRBV20-1	TRBJ2-3	SARHGQEEY
TRBV11-3	TRBJ2-6	ASSLWGEGDSGANVLT
TRBV7-2	TRBJ2-7	ASTSGQGLHEQY
TRBV5-1	TRBJ1-4	ASSSGQADEKLF
TRBV6-4	TRBJ1-2	ASSADRLGGYT
TRBV5-4	TRBJ2-7	ASSLPIGTAYEQY
TRBV5-5	TRBJ2-3	ASSLGASRPDTQY
TRBV7-2	TRBJ2-3	ASRGTGGGTDTQY
TRBV13	TRBJ1-4	ASSSSETGDEKLF
TRBV29-1	TRBJ2-7	SVGGQGGYEQY
TRBV11-2	TRBJ1-2	ASSLGGTGAGGYT
TRBV19	TRBJ1-3	ASRDRISGNTIY
TRBV19	TRBJ2-1	ASREGARYNEQF
TRBV2	TRBJ2-3	ASRNLASDTQY
TRBV6-5	TRBJ1-1	ASSYSRDRTSPEAF
TRBV6-5	TRBJ2-7	ASSLAGAYEQY
TRBV9	TRBJ2-1	ASSVEILAGNEQF
TRBV6-1	TRBJ2-3	ASSGTSGRPTDTQY
TRBV21-1	TRBJ2-7	ASSPHRGLYEQY
TRBV19	TRBJ2-5	ASSIGTGETQY
TRBV11-3	TRBJ2-1	ASSLIAGSYNEQF
TRBV7-2	TRBJ2-7	ASSLAGTSGGWEQY
TRBV19	TRBJ1-3	ASSQPRRVGNTIY
TRBV4-3	TRBJ1-1	ASSQVRGGGEAF
TRBV4-3	TRBJ1-1	ASSQTRGTEAF
TRBV5-4	TRBJ1-2	ASSLGLATAYGYT
TRBV5-6	TRBJ2-7	ASSSQTGAHSYEQY
TRBV19	TRBJ2-2	ASLVGTRFTGELF
TRBV4-1	TRBJ2-3	ASSPAGSTDTQY
TRBV7-9	TRBJ2-1	ASSLGQGASEQF
TRBV2	TRBJ2-4	ASSEVRGRLAKNIQY